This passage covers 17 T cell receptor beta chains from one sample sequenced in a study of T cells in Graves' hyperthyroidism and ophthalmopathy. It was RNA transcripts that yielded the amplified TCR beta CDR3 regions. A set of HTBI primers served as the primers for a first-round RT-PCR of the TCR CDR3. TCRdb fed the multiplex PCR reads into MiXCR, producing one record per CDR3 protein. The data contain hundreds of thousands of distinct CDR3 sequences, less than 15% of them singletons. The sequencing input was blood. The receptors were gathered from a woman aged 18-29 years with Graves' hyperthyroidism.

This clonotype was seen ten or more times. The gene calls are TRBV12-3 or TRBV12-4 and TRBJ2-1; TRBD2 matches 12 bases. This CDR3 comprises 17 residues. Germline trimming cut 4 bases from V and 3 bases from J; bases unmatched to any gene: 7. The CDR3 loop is CASSSGLAGRYYNEQFF. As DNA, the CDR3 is TGTGCCAGCAGTTCCGGACTAGCGGGAAGATACTACAATGAGCAGTTCTTC.

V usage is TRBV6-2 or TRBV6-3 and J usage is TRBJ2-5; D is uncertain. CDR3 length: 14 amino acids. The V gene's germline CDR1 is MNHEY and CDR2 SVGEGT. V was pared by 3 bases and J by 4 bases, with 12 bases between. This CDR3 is CASSYNLGVETQYF. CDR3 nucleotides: TGTGCCAGCAGTTATAATTTAGGAGTAGAGACCCAGTACTTC.

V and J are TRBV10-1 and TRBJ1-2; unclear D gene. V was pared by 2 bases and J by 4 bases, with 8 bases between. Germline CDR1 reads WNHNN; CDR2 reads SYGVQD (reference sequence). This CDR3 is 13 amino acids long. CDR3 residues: CASSENPLYGYTF. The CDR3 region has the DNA TGCGCCAGCAGTGAGAATCCTCTCTATGGCTACACCTTC.

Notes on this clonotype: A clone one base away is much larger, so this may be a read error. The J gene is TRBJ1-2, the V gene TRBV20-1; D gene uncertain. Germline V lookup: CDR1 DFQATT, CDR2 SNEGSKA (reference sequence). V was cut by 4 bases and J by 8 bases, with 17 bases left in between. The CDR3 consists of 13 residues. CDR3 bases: TGCAGTGCTACCCCCTGGACTTCGGACGGCTACACCTTC. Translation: CSATPWTSDGYTF.

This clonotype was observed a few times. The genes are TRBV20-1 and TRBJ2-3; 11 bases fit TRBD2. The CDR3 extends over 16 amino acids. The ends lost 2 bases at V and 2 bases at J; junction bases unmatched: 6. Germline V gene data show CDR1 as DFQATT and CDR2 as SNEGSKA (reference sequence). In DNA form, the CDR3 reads TGCAGTGCTAGAATCGGGACTAGCGGACTCACAGATACGCAGTATTTT. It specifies CSARIGTSGLTDTQYF.

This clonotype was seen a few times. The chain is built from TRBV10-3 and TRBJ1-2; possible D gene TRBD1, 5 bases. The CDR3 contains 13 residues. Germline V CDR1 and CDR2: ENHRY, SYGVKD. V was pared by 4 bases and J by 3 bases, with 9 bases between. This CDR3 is CAISVDSYYGYTF. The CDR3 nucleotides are TGTGCCATCAGTGTTGACAGCTACTATGGCTACACCTTC.

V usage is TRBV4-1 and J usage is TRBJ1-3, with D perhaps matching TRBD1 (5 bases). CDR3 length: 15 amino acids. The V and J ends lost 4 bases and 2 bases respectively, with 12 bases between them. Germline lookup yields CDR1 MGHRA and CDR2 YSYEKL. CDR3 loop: CASSPRQTPGNTIYF. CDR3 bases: TGCGCCAGCAGCCCTCGACAGACCCCTGGAAACACCATATATTTT.

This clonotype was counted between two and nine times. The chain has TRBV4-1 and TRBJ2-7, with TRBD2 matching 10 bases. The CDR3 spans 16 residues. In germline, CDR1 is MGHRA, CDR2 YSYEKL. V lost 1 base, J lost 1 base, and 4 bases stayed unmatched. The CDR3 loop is CASSQGVAGGSYEQYF. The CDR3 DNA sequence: TGCGCCAGCAGCCAAGGAGTAGCGGGAGGATCCTACGAGCAGTACTTC.

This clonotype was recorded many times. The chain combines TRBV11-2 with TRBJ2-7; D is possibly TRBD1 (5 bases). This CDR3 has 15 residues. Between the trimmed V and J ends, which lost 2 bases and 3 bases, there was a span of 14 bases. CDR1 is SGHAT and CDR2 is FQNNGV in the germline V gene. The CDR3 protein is CASSLRVGRDYEQYF. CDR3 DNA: TGTGCCAGCAGCTTAAGGGTCGGCAGGGACTACGAGCAGTACTTC.

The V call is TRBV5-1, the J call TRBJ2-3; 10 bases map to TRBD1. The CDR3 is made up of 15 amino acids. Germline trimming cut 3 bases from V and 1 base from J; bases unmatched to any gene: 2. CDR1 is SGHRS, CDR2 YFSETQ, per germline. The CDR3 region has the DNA TGCGCCAGCAGCTCCGGACAGGGGGGCACAGATACGCAGTATTTT. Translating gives CASSSGQGGTDTQYF.

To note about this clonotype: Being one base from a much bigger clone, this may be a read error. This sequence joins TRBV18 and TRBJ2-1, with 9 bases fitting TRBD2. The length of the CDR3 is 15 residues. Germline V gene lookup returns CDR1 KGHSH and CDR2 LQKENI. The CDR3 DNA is TGTGCCAGCTCACCCCAGCGGGAGGTCGTAGATGAGCAGCTCTTC. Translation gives CASSPQREVVDEQLF.

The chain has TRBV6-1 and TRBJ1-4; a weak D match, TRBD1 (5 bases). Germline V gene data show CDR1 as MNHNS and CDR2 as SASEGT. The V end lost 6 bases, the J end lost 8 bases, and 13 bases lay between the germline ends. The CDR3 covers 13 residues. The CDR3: CASRGDGGEKLFF. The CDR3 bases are TGTGCCAGCAGAGGGGACGGAGGGGAAAAACTGTTTTTT.

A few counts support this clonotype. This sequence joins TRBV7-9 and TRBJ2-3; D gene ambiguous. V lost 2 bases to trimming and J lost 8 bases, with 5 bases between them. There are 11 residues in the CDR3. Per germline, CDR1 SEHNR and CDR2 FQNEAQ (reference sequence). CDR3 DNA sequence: TGTGCCAGCAGCTTAAAAAGTACGCAGTATTTT. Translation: CASSLKSTQYF.

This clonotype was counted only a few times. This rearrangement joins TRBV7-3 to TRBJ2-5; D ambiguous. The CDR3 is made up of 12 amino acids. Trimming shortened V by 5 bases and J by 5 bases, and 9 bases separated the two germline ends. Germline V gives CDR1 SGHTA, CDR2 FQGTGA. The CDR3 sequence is CASSPDGETQYF. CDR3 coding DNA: TGTGCCAGCAGCCCCGACGGGGAGACCCAGTACTTC.

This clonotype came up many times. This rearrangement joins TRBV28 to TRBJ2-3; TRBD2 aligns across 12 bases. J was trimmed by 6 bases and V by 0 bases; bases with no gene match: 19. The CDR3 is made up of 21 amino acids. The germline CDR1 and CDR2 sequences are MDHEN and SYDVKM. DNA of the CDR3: TGTGCCAGCAGTTTATGGACTAGCGGGAGTCCTGGGACCACCAAGGGGGATACGCAGTATTTT. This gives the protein CASSLWTSGSPGTTKGDTQYF.

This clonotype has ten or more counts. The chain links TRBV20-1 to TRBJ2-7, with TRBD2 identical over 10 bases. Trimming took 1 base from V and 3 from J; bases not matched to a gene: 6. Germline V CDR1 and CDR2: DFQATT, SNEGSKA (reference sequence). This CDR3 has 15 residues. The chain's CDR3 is CSARAPSGSLYEQYF. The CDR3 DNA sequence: TGCAGTGCTAGAGCCCCTAGCGGGAGTCTCTACGAGCAGTACTTC.

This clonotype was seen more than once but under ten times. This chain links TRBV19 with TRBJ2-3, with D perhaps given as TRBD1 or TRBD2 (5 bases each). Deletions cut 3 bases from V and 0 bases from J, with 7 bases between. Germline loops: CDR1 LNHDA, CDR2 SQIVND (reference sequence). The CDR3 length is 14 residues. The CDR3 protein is CASSIGASTDTQYF. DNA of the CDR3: TGTGCCAGTAGTATCGGGGCGAGCACAGATACGCAGTATTTT.